These T cell receptor beta chains were read from a single sample in a study of T cell repertoires in cytomegalovirus infection. TCRdb re-derived calls from the reads in MiXCR, one entry per CDR3 protein. The sample consists of nearly 450,000 distinct CDR3 sequences, approximately 33% of them appearing once. The sample comprised PBMCs. The source is a human donor in good health (CMV status not recorded). Some clones in this sample may be carry-over from other donors' samples. CDR3s include the opening cysteine and the closing phenylalanine or tryptophan. D genes are given only for firm matches. Only part of the rows carry a size: once, few, many, or a class if the clone is expanded.

CDR3 length,D gene,J gene,V gene,clone size,CDR3 DNA,CDR3 protein
12,.,TRBJ2-5,TRBV27,.,TGTGCCAGCAGGGGGAGCCGGAAGACCCAGTACTTC,CASRGSRKTQYF
16,.,TRBJ2-2,TRBV11-2,many,TGTGCCAGCAGCTTAGTCGCGGGGACATCCCCCGGGGAGCTGTTTTTT,CASSLVAGTSPGELFF
15,.,TRBJ2-7,TRBV7-2,many,TGTGCCAGCAGCTTGAAATCGGACCCTTCCTACGAGCAGTACTTC,CASSLKSDPSYEQYF
15,.,TRBJ2-2,TRBV7-2,.,TGTGCCAGCCGCCAGGGACGGCGTCTCACCGGGGCGCTGTTTTTT,CASRQGRRLTGALFF
17,TRBD1,TRBJ2-7,TRBV18,few,TGTGCCAGCTCACCCACGACAGGGGGTGCGCTTGACTACGAGCAGTACTTC,CASSPTTGGALDYEQYF
12,TRBD1,TRBJ1-2,TRBV12-3/TRBV12-4,many,TGTGCCAGCAGTTCCGGGACAGGGCCAAACACCTTC,CASSSGTGPNTF
19,TRBD2,TRBJ2-1,TRBV7-2,many,TGTGCCAGCAGCTACCCCCCACGACTGCTAGCGGGGGACTGGAATGAGCAGTTCTTC,CASSYPPRLLAGDWNEQFF
15,.,TRBJ2-4,TRBV6-1,.,TGTGCCAGCAGGAGCTACCCGTTTGCCAAAAACATTCAGTACTTC,CASRSYPFAKNIQYF
12,TRBD1,TRBJ2-7,TRBV6-2/TRBV6-3,many,TGTGCCAGCCACGACAGGGTCCACGAGCAGTACTTC,CASHDRVHEQYF
14,.,TRBJ2-2,TRBV29-1,few,TGCAGCGTTGAAGTGGGGGCGAACACCGGGGAGCTGTTTTTT,CSVEVGANTGELFF
13,.,TRBJ1-1,TRBV12-3/TRBV12-4,.,TGTGCCAGCAGTTTTAACAGCCACACTGAAGCTTTCTTT,CASSFNSHTEAFF
14,.,TRBJ2-2,TRBV27,.,TGTGCCAGCAGTTGGAGGAGGGAGGCCGGGGAGCTGTTTTTT,CASSWRREAGELFF
12,.,TRBJ2-4,TRBV7-9,.,TGTGCCAGCAGCCCTACAGAAAACATTCAGTACTTC,CASSPTENIQYF
14,.,TRBJ2-7,TRBV12-3/TRBV12-4,.,TGTGTCAGCAGTCCCGTCGCGGGTTCCTACGAGCAGTACTTC,CVSSPVAGSYEQYF
14,TRBD1,TRBJ1-2,TRBV6-6,.,TGTGCCAGCAGGAACCCGGGACAGGGCGGAGGCTACACCTTC,CASRNPGQGGGYTF
15,.,TRBJ2-5,TRBV5-1,.,TGCGGCAGCAGCTTACAAGGGGCGCTTTCGGAGACCCAGTACTTC,CGSSLQGALSETQYF
15,.,TRBJ2-1,TRBV2,.,TGTGCCACCAGAGAGGTTGCTAGCTCCTACAATGAGCAGTTCTTC,CATREVASSYNEQFF
17,.,TRBJ2-7,TRBV7-2,many,TGTGCCAGCAGCTTAGGGCCCTACAGGGTTACCAACTACGAGCAGTACTTC,CASSLGPYRVTNYEQYF
17,TRBD1,TRBJ1-5,TRBV6-1,few,TGTGCCAGCAGTACCCGGAGGGTACAGGGGGCCGATCAGCCCCAGCATTTT,CASSTRRVQGADQPQHF
16,.,TRBJ1-4,TRBV7-3,few,TGTGCCAGCAGCTTGCCCGACTCCACAACTAATGAAAAACTGTTTTTT,CASSLPDSTTNEKLFF
13,.,TRBJ2-1,TRBV18,.,TGTGCCAGCTCACAACAGAACTACAATGAGCAGTTCTTC,CASSQQNYNEQFF
17,.,TRBJ1-3,TRBV7-2,many,TGTGCCAGCAGCTTAAATGTGGTCAGGGGCTCTGGAAACACCATATATTTT,CASSLNVVRGSGNTIYF
13,TRBD1,TRBJ2-7,TRBV6-1,few,TGTGCCAGCAGTGGACAGGGGGTTTACGAGCAGTACTTC,CASSGQGVYEQYF
16,TRBD1,TRBJ2-7,TRBV7-9,.,TGTGCCAGCAGCCCTCCCCAGACAGGGGGCACGTACGAGCAGTACTTC,CASSPPQTGGTYEQYF
17,.,TRBJ1-6,TRBV20-1,once,TGCAGTGCAACAGCCTTCCAGGGGACGGTCGGAAATTCACCCCTCCACTTT,CSATAFQGTVGNSPLHF
15,.,TRBJ2-7,TRBV5-1,.,TGCGCCAGCAGCAGCCAACAGGGTTCCGCCTACGAGCAGTACTTC,CASSSQQGSAYEQYF
13,.,TRBJ2-5,TRBV7-4,few,TGTGCCAGCAGCCTCCCTGATCGGGAGACCCAGTACTTC,CASSLPDRETQYF
12,.,TRBJ1-1,TRBV2,.,TGTGCCAGCAGTGAAGCTGGTCAGAAAGCTTTCTTT,CASSEAGQKAFF
15,TRBD2,TRBJ2-1,TRBV6-2/TRBV6-3,.,TGTGCCAGCAGCTCACTAGCGGGGATAGGCAATGATCAGTTCTTC,CASSSLAGIGNDQFF
15,.,TRBJ1-1,TRBV14,.,TGTGCCAGCAGCCCAATGGCCTTAAGGCACACTGAAGCTTTCTTT,CASSPMALRHTEAFF
16,TRBD1,TRBJ1-5,TRBV4-2,few,TGTGCCAGCAGCCAAGTGGAAACAGGGGGTTCTCAGCCCCAGCATTTT,CASSQVETGGSQPQHF
18,TRBD1,TRBJ2-5,TRBV4-1,few,TGCGCCAGCAGCCAAGGCGGAGCTGGGACAGGAAATAGAGAGACCCAGTACTTC,CASSQGGAGTGNRETQYF
12,.,TRBJ1-1,TRBV29-1,.,TGCAGCGTTGGCCAAATGAACACTGAAGCTTTCTTT,CSVGQMNTEAFF
16,TRBD1,TRBJ1-1,TRBV7-6,.,TGTGCCAGCAGCTTATCCTACAGGGGCACGAACACTGAAGCTTTCTTT,CASSLSYRGTNTEAFF
13,.,TRBJ1-5,TRBV27,few,TGTGCCAGCAGTCTCCTCGGGGAGCAGCCCCAGCATTTT,CASSLLGEQPQHF
17,.,TRBJ1-6,TRBV6-1,many,TGTGCCAGCAGTCTCCGGGCCTTGAGCTCCTATAATTCACCCCTCCACTTT,CASSLRALSSYNSPLHF
16,TRBD2,TRBJ2-3,TRBV6-6,.,TGTGCCAGCAGTTACTCCCCAAGCGGGAGACGAGATACGCAGTATTTT,CASSYSPSGRRDTQYF
14,TRBD2,TRBJ2-1,TRBV9,few,TGTGCCAGCAGCGTAGTTCCCGGGGGGGATGAGCAGTTCTTC,CASSVVPGGDEQFF
14,.,TRBJ1-3,TRBV4-1,.,TGCGCCGTCAGCCAAGAACGGGCCCGCTACACCAGATATTTT,CAVSQERARYTRYF
14,.,TRBJ1-1,TRBV6-2/TRBV6-3,.,TGTGCCAGCACCCACAGGGTACTCTTAGATGAAGCTTTCTTT,CASTHRVLLDEAFF